Shown below are 21 T cell receptor beta chains from a single sample sequenced in a study of HIV-infected patients and healthy controls (dated by TCRdb to between 2014 and 2016). Library preparation used 5' RACE. The listed sequencing device is Illumina MiSeq. SuperScript III was used to reverse transcribe 500 ng RNA with primers targeting the alpha and beta constant regions. Separate alpha and beta chain libraries were generated by chain-specific third strand synthesis with multiplexing indices. Clones were called with MiXCR by TCRdb after fastp trimmed the public reads at Q25, and only in-frame beta chains were retained. When rows share a CDR3 protein, they turn into one entry using the most common DNA and genes. The sample yields approximately 14,000 distinct CDR3 sequences; roughly a tenth were counted once. The top ten clones comprise approximately 7% of the sample. Whole blood was used without cell fractionation, so the repertoire reflected all unsorted peripheral T cells.

Material: blood. The receptors derive from an adult in good health.

This clonotype was picked up many times. The chain uses TRBV19 and TRBJ1-5; no firm D call. The CDR3 consists of 12 residues. Germline loops: CDR1 LNHDA, CDR2 SQIVND (reference sequence). Trimming took 4 bases from V and 7 from J, leaving 8 bases between them. The CDR3 DNA reads TGTGCCAGTAGTACCACTCCCCAGCCCCAGCATTTT. Protein sequence: CASSTTPQPQHF.

This clonotype was seen at least ten times. This chain connects TRBV20-1 to TRBJ1-5, with D unclear. This CDR3 spans 12 amino acids. CDR1 and CDR2 from the germline V gene are DFQATT and SNEGSKA (reference sequence). The germline V and J ends were trimmed by 3 bases and 9 bases, with 12 bases remaining between them. This CDR3 is CSARRPASPQHF. The CDR3 coding sequence is TGCAGTGCTAGGAGGCCCGCTTCGCCCCAGCATTTT.

This clonotype occurred many times. The CDR3: CSAKGLGGIDTQYF. The CDR3 DNA reads as TGCAGTGCTAAAGGACTAGGAGGTATAGATACGCAGTATTTT. The V gene is TRBV20-1, the J gene TRBJ2-3; 7 bases map to TRBD2. V was pared by 4 bases and J by 5 bases, with 9 bases of the junction left unmatched. Germline CDR1 and CDR2: DFQATT and SNEGSKA (reference sequence). CDR3 length: 14 residues.

The rearrangement uses TRBV9 and TRBJ2-5, with unresolved D. Germline V gene lookup returns CDR1 SGDLS and CDR2 YYNGEE. The CDR3 covers 14 residues. V dropped 2 bases and J dropped 5 bases, with 13 bases sitting between them. The CDR3 protein is CASSVTNRPETQYF. CDR3 sequence (DNA): TGTGCCAGCAGCGTTACTAACCGTCCCGAGACCCAGTACTTC.

In its sample, this clonotype was seen many times. V usage is TRBV20-1 and J usage is TRBJ1-1; tentative D call: TRBD1 (5 bases). CDR3 length equals 13 residues. Germline assignment: CDR1 DFQATT and CDR2 SNEGSKA (reference sequence). V lost 6 bases and J 1 base, leaving 12 bases between the germline ends. CDR3 bases: TGCAGTGCCCCTGCCCAGGGGAACACTGAAGCTTTCTTT. Protein sequence: CSAPAQGNTEAFF.

The table lists this clonotype with a few counts. This rearrangement joins TRBV14 to TRBJ2-3; 10 bases are shared with TRBD2. V gave up 1 base and J gave up 2 bases; unmatched junction bases: 6. Germline CDR1 is SGHDN and CDR2 is FVKESK. The CDR3 totals 17 residues. The chain's CDR3 is CASSQGGLAVYTDTQYF. CDR3 DNA sequence: TGTGCCAGCAGCCAAGGCGGACTAGCGGTTTACACAGATACGCAGTATTTT. Together with reference TRBV14 and TRBJ2-3, the CDR3 gives the full variable domain: EAGVTQFPSHSVIEKGQTVTLRCDPISGHDNLYWYRRVMGKEIKFLLHFVKESKQDESGMPNNRFLAERTGGTYSTLKVQPAELEDSGVYFCASSQGGLAVYTDTQYFGPGTRLTVL.

This clonotype was counted at least ten times. The chain links TRBV7-2 to TRBJ2-5; 9 bases agree with TRBD2. Germline lookup yields CDR1 SGHTA and CDR2 FQGNSA. Trimming removed 1 base from V and 4 bases from J; junction bases left unmatched: 4. This CDR3 comprises 15 residues. CDR3 sequence: CASSLERGALETQYF. The CDR3 region has the DNA TGTGCCAGCAGCTTAGAGCGGGGGGCGTTAGAGACCCAGTACTTC.

The CDR3 DNA follows: TGCAGTGCTAGAGATCCCAGGGTTAGCAATCAGCCCCAGCATTTT. Translating gives CSARDPRVSNQPQHF. The gene calls are TRBV20-1 and TRBJ1-5; tentative D call: TRBD1 (5 bases). Trimming left V 0 bases short and J 0 bases short, with 9 bases between. The CDR3 runs 15 residues. From germline, CDR1 is DFQATT and CDR2 SNEGSKA (reference sequence).

This clonotype was detected only a few times. This chain joins TRBV29-1 and TRBJ2-6; no firm D call. Germline V gives CDR1 SQVTM, CDR2 ANQGSEA. Trimming cost V 6 bases and J 4 bases, with 19 bases left between them. CDR3 length: 16 amino acids. The CDR3 sequence is CSVVDVPWAGANVLTF. CDR3 bases: TGCAGCGTCGTTGATGTCCCCTGGGCCGGGGCCAACGTCCTGACTTTC.

This clonotype came up many times. The rearrangement links TRBV11-3 to TRBJ2-3; 7 bases are a match to TRBD1. V shed 5 bases and J 4 bases; nucleotides not matched to a gene: 9. From germline, CDR1 is SGHNT and CDR2 YENEEA. This CDR3 region has 15 residues. Here the CDR3 DNA reads TGTGCCAGCAGCAACCGGGCAGGGGGTGCAGATACGCAGTATTTT. It yields the protein CASSNRAGGADTQYF. Looking up the rest from reference TRBV11-3 and TRBJ2-3 gives the full variable domain: EAGVVQSPRYKIIEKKQPVAFWCNPISGHNTLYWYLQNLGQGPELLIRYENEEAVDDSQLPKDRFSAERLKGVDSTLKIQPAELGDSAVYLCASSNRAGGADTQYFGPGTRLTVL.

This clonotype is termed medium-sized. This rearrangement joins TRBV28 to TRBJ1-4, with 10 bases aligning to TRBD1. The V gene end was trimmed by 5 bases and the J gene end by 8 bases; junction bases not matched to a gene: 8. Germline values: CDR1 MDHEN, CDR2 SYDVKM. The CDR3 length is 15 residues. This CDR3 is CASSIGTGVGEKLFF. The CDR3 nucleotides are TGTGCCAGCAGTATCGGGACAGGGGTCGGAGAAAAACTGTTTTTT.

This clonotype came up many times. This rearrangement joins TRBV12-3 or TRBV12-4 to TRBJ1-2; no clear D gene. CDR3 length: 13 amino acids. Trimming removed 2 bases at V and 4 bases at J, with 8 bases between. This CDR3 is CASSLRQFYGYTF. In nucleotides, the CDR3 is TGTGCCAGCAGTTTACGGCAGTTCTATGGCTACACCTTC.

Within the sample, this clonotype is medium-sized. This sequence joins TRBV13 and TRBJ1-5; no reliable D call. The CDR3 extends over 13 amino acids. The V end lost 2 bases, the J end lost 5 bases, and 7 bases lay between the germline ends. Germline values: CDR1 PRHDT, CDR2 FYEKMQ (reference sequence). The CDR3 region is CASSLSRDQPQHF. The CDR3 nucleotides read TGTGCCAGCAGCTTATCCCGGGATCAGCCCCAGCATTTT. Full variable domain (rest looked up from reference TRBV13 and TRBJ1-5): AAGVIQSPRHLIKEKRETATLKCYPIPRHDTVYWYQQGPGQDPQFLISFYEKMQSDKGSIPDRFSAQQFSDYHSELNMSSLELGDSALYFCASSLSRDQPQHFGDGTRLSIL.

This clonotype occurred many times. This chain connects TRBV19 to TRBJ1-1; tentative D call: TRBD1 (6 bases). The germline V and J ends were trimmed by 3 bases and 10 bases, with 12 bases remaining between them. CDR1 LNHDA and CDR2 SQIVND come from the germline V gene (reference sequence). The CDR3 runs 12 residues. CDR3: CASSMTGGGAFF. The CDR3 DNA sequence: TGTGCCAGTAGTATGACAGGCGGGGGAGCTTTCTTT. Variable domain in full (rest from reference TRBV19 and TRBJ1-1): DGGITQSPKYLFRKEGQNVTLSCEQNLNHDAMYWYRQDPGQGLRLIYYSQIVNDFQKGDIAEGYSVSREKKESFPLTVTSAQKNPTAFYLCASSMTGGGAFFGQGTRLTVV.

This clonotype has at least ten counts. The chain is built from TRBV12-3 or TRBV12-4 and TRBJ1-1, with TRBD1 identical over 8 bases. V lost 6 bases, J lost 0 bases, and 9 bases stayed unmatched. There are 16 residues in the CDR3. CDR3 sequence reads: CASRGDRRGLNTEAFF. Written as DNA, the CDR3 is TGTGCCAGCAGAGGGGACAGGAGAGGGCTGAACACTGAAGCTTTCTTT.

This clonotype rates as medium-sized. The rearrangement links TRBV6-2 or TRBV6-3 to TRBJ1-1, with D possibly being TRBD1 (5 bases). The V and J ends lost 2 bases and 0 bases respectively, with 13 bases between them. Germline assignment: CDR1 MNHEY and CDR2 SVGEGT. This CDR3 is built from 16 residues. This CDR3 reads CASSYEDGDLNTEAFF. CDR3 nucleotide sequence: TGTGCCAGCAGTTACGAAGATGGGGACCTGAACACTGAAGCTTTCTTT.

This clonotype is labeled as medium-sized. The chain is built from TRBV7-2 and TRBJ1-5; perhaps TRBD1 as D (5 bases). Germline-derived CDR1 and CDR2 are SGHTA and FQGNSA. Between the trimmed V and J ends, which lost 5 bases and 0 bases, there was a span of 11 bases. The CDR3 sequence is 15 residues long. The CDR3 DNA sequence: TGTGCCAGCAGCCCAACAGGTTATAGCAATCAGCCCCAGCATTTT. This sequence encodes CASSPTGYSNQPQHF.

Ten or more counts support this clonotype. The rearrangement links TRBV7-2 to TRBJ1-6; weak D call: TRBD1 (5 bases). CDR3 length: 18 amino acids. CDR1 is SGHTA and CDR2 is FQGNSA in the germline V gene. V lost 3 bases and J lost 0, with 15 bases in between. Written as DNA, the CDR3 is TGTGCCAGCAGCTTGGAAGGGGTACGTGTCTCCTATAATTCACCCCTCCACTTT. Its translation: CASSLEGVRVSYNSPLHF.

By proportion, this clonotype is medium-sized. The chain is built from TRBV18 and TRBJ2-1; 12 bases match TRBD2. V lost 5 bases to trimming and J lost 3 bases; unmatched junction nucleotides: 11. The CDR3 has 18 residues. The germline V gene has CDR1 KGHSH and CDR2 LQKENI. CDR3 sequence reads: CASSRIWTSGTVYNEQFF. CDR3 sequence (DNA): TGTGCCAGCTCAAGAATATGGACTAGCGGGACAGTCTACAATGAGCAGTTCTTC.

At least ten counts were recorded for this clonotype. This chain connects TRBV18 to TRBJ1-2, with D possibly TRBD1 on 5 matching bases. The V gene lost 3 bases and the J gene lost 1 base, with 21 bases spanning the gap. The CDR3 is made up of 18 amino acids. CDR1 and CDR2 from the germline V gene are KGHSH and LQKENI. CDR3 in DNA: TGTGCCAGCTCACCCCCCCCGGGGCGAGGGCAGTTTAACTATGGCTACACCTTC. Translation gives CASSPPPGRGQFNYGYTF.

The genes are TRBV2 and TRBJ1-5; perhaps TRBD1 as D (6 bases). Per the germline V gene, CDR1 is SNHLY and CDR2 is FYNNEI. V lost 7 bases and J lost 4, with 14 bases in between. This CDR3 contains 14 residues. The CDR3 DNA reads TGTGCCAGCACTCGAGGACAGCCAAATCAGCCCCAGCATTTT. Its protein is CASTRGQPNQPQHF.